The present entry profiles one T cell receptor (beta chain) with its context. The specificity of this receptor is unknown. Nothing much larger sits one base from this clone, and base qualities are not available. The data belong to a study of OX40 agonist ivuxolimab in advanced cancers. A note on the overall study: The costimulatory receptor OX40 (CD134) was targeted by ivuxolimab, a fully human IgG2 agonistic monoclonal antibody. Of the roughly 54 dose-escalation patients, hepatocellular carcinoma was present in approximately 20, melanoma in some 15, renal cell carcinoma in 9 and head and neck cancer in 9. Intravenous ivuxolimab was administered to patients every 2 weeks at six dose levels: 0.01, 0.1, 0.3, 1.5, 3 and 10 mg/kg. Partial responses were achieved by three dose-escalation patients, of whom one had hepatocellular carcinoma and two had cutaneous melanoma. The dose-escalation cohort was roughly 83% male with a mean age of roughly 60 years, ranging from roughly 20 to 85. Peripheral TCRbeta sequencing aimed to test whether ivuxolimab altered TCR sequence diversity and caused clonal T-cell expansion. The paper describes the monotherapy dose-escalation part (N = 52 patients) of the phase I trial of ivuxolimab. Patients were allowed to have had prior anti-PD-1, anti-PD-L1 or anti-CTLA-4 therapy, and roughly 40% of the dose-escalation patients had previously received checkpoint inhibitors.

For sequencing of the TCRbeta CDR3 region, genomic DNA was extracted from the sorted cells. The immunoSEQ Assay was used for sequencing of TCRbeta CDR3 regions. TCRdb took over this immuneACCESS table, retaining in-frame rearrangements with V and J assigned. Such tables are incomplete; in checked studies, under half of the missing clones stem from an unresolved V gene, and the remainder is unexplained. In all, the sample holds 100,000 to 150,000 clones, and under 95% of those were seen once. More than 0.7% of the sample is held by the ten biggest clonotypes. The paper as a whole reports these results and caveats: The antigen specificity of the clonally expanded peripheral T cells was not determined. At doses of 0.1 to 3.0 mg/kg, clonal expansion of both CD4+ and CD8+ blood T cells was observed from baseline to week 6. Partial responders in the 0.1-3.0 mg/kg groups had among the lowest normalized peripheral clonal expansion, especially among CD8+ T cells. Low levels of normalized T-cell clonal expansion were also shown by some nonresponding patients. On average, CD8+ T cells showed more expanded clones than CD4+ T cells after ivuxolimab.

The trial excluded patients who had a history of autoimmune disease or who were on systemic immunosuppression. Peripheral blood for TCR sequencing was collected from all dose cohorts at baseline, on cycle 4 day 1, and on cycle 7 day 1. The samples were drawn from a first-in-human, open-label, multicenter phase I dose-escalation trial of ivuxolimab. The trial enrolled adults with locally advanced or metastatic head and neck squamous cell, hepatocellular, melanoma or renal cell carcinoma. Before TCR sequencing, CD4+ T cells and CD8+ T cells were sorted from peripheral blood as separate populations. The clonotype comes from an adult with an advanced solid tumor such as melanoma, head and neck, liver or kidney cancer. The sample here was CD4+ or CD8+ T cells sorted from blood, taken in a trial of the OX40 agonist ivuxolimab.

The DNA reads as follows: TGTGCCAGCAGTTCCACAGGGGACACCGGGGAGCTGTTTTTT. Translated, it gives CASSSTGDTGELFF. This chain is built from TRBV28 and TRBJ2-2; 7 bases in the middle match TRBD1. Ends trimmed: V by 4 bases, J by 3 bases; bases unmatched to a gene: 2. From its cysteine to its phenylalanine, the CDR3 spans 14 amino acids. Kept here is only the CDR3 DNA, which spans 42 bases and is read in frame from base 1. Taken from the germline V gene, the CDR1 and CDR2 loops are MDHEN and SYDVKM.